This is a list of T cell receptor beta chains from one sample in a study of shared clonotypes between healthy human individuals. TCRdb's table, derived via immunoSEQ multiplex PCR, lists solely in-frame clones and lacks some. The data hold about 1.5 million clones, with under 99% observed a single time. The source material was naive CD4+ T cells sorted from blood. All receptors derive from a man aged 25-45 years in good health. The CDR3 runs from the conserved cysteine through the conserved F or W. D genes are given only for firm matches. A row's size may be missing; if present it is once, few, many or a size class.

clone size | J gene | V gene | D gene | CDR3 DNA | CDR3 protein
- | TRBJ2-3 | TRBV21-1 | - | TGTGCCAGCAGCAGAAGCGGGACTAGCACAGATACGCAGTATTTT | CASSRSGTSTDTQYF
- | TRBJ2-1 | TRBV11-3 | TRBD2 | TGTGCCAGCAGCGCCGGGACTAGCTCCTACAATGAGCAGTTCTTC | CASSAGTSSYNEQFF
- | TRBJ2-3 | TRBV9 | - | TGTGCCAGCAGCGTAGCTCCCCCAGATACGCAGTATTTT | CASSVAPPDTQYF
- | TRBJ1-5 | TRBV6-1 | - | TGTGCCAGCACAGCGTCCCTCGGATATCAGCCCCAGCATTTT | CASTASLGYQPQHF
- | TRBJ2-2 | TRBV28 | - | TGTGCCAGCAGTTATAGGTGGGGGAAGGGCCAAAACACCGGGGAGCTGTTTTTT | CASSYRWGKGQNTGELFF
- | TRBJ1-5 | TRBV7-2 | - | TGTGCCAGCAGCTTAAATGGGGCTCAGCCCCAGCATTTT | CASSLNGAQPQHF
once | TRBJ2-2 | TRBV5-1 | - | TGCGCCAGCAGTGGTACGAGGGACACCGGGGAGCTGTTTTTT | CASSGTRDTGELFF
- | TRBJ1-1 | TRBV7-2 | - | TGTGCCAGCAGCTTAACCGCCCCTCACACTGAAGCTTTCTTT | CASSLTAPHTEAFF
- | TRBJ1-1 | TRBV7-3 | - | TGTGCCAGCAGCCCTCGGAAGGACACTGAAGCTTTCTTT | CASSPRKDTEAFF
- | TRBJ1-5 | TRBV28 | - | TGTGCCAGCAGTTTAGTCGGAGGCAATCAGCCCCAGCATTTT | CASSLVGGNQPQHF
- | TRBJ2-7 | TRBV6-4 | TRBD1 | TGTGCCAGCAGGGCGACCATAGGACAGGGAATCGGAGTCCGCGAGCAGTACTTC | CASRATIGQGIGVREQYF
once | TRBJ1-5 | TRBV2 | - | TGTGCCAGCCTAAAGGAGCTCAATCAGCCCCAGCATTTT | CASLKELNQPQHF
- | TRBJ2-7 | TRBV29-1 | - | TGCAGCGTTGAAAGAGGGTACGAGCAGTACTTC | CSVERGYEQYF
- | TRBJ1-2 | TRBV28 | TRBD1 | TGTGCCAGCAGTTGGGACAGGCACTATGGCTACACCTTC | CASSWDRHYGYTF
- | TRBJ1-5 | TRBV15 | - | TGTGCCACCAGCAGAGATCGGGGGACCAATCAGCCCCAGCATTTT | CATSRDRGTNQPQHF
- | TRBJ2-6 | TRBV10-3 | - | TGTGCCATCAGTGAGTCGGAGACCCTGTTTTCTGGGGCCAACGTCCTGACTTTC | CAISESETLFSGANVLTF
- | TRBJ2-5 | TRBV5-4 | - | TGTGCCAGCAGCCCGGGTCCTGTCTTAGAGACCCAGTACTTC | CASSPGPVLETQYF
- | TRBJ1-1 | TRBV15 | - | TGTGCCACCAGCAGAGATTGGCATTCCGGGAACACTGAAGCTTTCTTT | CATSRDWHSGNTEAFF
- | TRBJ2-2 | TRBV5-5 | - | TGTGCCAGCTCGGGACCCCCGGGGGACACCGGGGAGCTGTTTTTT | CASSGPPGDTGELFF
- | TRBJ2-7 | TRBV5-1 | TRBD2 | TGCGCCAGCAGCAACCCGACTAGCGGGCCCCCCTACGAGCAGTACTTC | CASSNPTSGPPYEQYF
- | TRBJ1-5 | TRBV19 | - | TGTGCCAGTAACCCTTGGGAGGGCAGGGGAGCTCAGCCCCAGCATTTT | CASNPWEGRGAQPQHF
- | TRBJ2-2 | TRBV7-6 | - | TGTGCCAGCAGCTCCCTCTACACCGGGGAGCTGTTTTTT | CASSSLYTGELFF
- | TRBJ2-2 | TRBV12-5 | - | TGTGCTAGTGCGGACAGTAACACCGGGGAGCTGTTTTTT | CASADSNTGELFF
- | TRBJ2-1 | TRBV9 | TRBD2 | TGTGCCAGCAGCGTCGTTCCACTAGCGGGAGTTCTGAATGAGCAGTTCTTC | CASSVVPLAGVLNEQFF
- | TRBJ1-5 | TRBV9 | - | TGTGCCAGCAGCGAGGGCCCTTACCAGCCCCAGCATTTT | CASSEGPYQPQHF
- | TRBJ1-2 | TRBV21-1 | - | TGTGCCAGCAGCAACGGTTTGGTGTTGAGGACGAGCTATGGCTACACCTTC | CASSNGLVLRTSYGYTF
- | TRBJ2-5 | TRBV5-5 | - | TGTGCCAGCAGCCCAGGGGTATCGGAGACCCAGTACTTC | CASSPGVSETQYF
- | TRBJ1-2 | TRBV4-1 | TRBD1 | TGCGCCAGCAGCCACCCAATGACAGGGACGGGCTATGGCTACACCTTC | CASSHPMTGTGYGYTF
- | TRBJ1-3 | TRBV7-9 | - | TGTGCCAGCAGCAATGGAAACACCATATATTTT | CASSNGNTIYF
- | TRBJ2-7 | TRBV27 | - | TGTGCCAGCAGACCCCCGGGATCCCGGCACGAGCAGTACTTC | CASRPPGSRHEQYF
- | TRBJ2-6 | TRBV5-1 | - | TGCGCCAGCACTTCTGGGGCCAACGTCCTGACTTTC | CASTSGANVLTF